The 27 T cell receptor beta chains listed next were all sequenced from one sample in a study of T cells in Graves' hyperthyroidism and ophthalmopathy. RNA transcripts were the template for amplifying TCR beta CDR3 regions. Primed by the HTBI set, a first-round RT-PCR was run on the TCR CDR3. TCRdb passed the multiplex PCR reads through MiXCR, listing each CDR3 protein once. The sample lists approximately 570,000 distinct CDR3 sequences, about 20% occurring once. Sequencing input: blood. These receptor sequences come from a man aged 40-50 years with Graves' ophthalmopathy.

This clonotype was counted at least ten times. The chain is built from TRBV9 and TRBJ2-3, with D possibly called TRBD1 or TRBD2 (6 bases each). Trimming took off 1 base at V and 4 bases at J, with 16 bases between the two ends. The CDR3 covers 16 residues. Germline values: CDR1 SGDLS, CDR2 YYNGEE. CDR3 DNA: TGTGCCAGCAGCGTAATGGGGGGCCCCGTCTCAGATACGCAGTATTTT. Encoded protein: CASSVMGGPVSDTQYF.

This clonotype was detected many times. The CDR3 sequence is CAWTNLGTEAFF. The CDR3 nucleotides are TGTGCCTGGACAAATTTAGGTACTGAAGCTTTCTTT. The rearrangement uses TRBV30 and TRBJ1-1, with D hard to call. The CDR3 has 12 residues. Deletions cut 4 bases from V and 5 bases from J, with 11 bases between. Looked up from germline, CDR1 is GTSNPN and CDR2 is SVGIG (reference sequence).

The chain uses TRBV12-3 or TRBV12-4 and TRBJ2-7, with D possibly being TRBD2 (5 bases). The V end lost 5 bases, the J end lost 4 bases, and 15 bases lay between the germline ends. The CDR3 is 14 amino acids. The CDR3 nucleotides are TGTGCCAGCAGTCCATCAGGAGGTTTGTACGAGCAGTACTTC. Translation gives CASSPSGGLYEQYF.

J is TRBJ2-7 and V is TRBV2, with 7 bases aligning to TRBD1. The CDR3 is 13 amino acids. V was clipped by 8 bases and J by 2 bases; unmatched bases: 6. Germline CDR1 and CDR2: SNHLY and FYNNEI. The CDR3 sequence: CASGSQGTYEQYF. The CDR3 DNA follows: TGTGCCAGCGGGTCACAGGGGACCTACGAGCAGTACTTC.

The chain has TRBV4-3 and TRBJ2-7; the match to TRBD1 covers 7 bases. With 0 bases clipped from V and 1 base from J, the junction kept 6 bases outside the gene matches. Germline values: CDR1 LGHNA, CDR2 YSLEER. The CDR3 sequence is 16 residues long. The CDR3 loop reads CASSQDVGGSSYEQYF. CDR3 in DNA: TGCGCCAGCAGCCAAGATGTAGGGGGCAGTTCCTACGAGCAGTACTTC.

The table lists this clonotype with many counts. The rearrangement uses TRBV12-3 or TRBV12-4 and TRBJ1-2; D might be TRBD1 (5 bases). V lost 2 bases, J lost 2 bases, and 12 bases lay in between. The CDR3 covers 15 residues. CDR3 sequence: CASSLISGGNYGYTF. DNA for the CDR3: TGTGCCAGCAGTTTAATTTCCGGGGGAAACTATGGCTACACCTTC.

The rearrangement links TRBV30 to TRBJ2-4; D might be TRBD2 (6 bases). This CDR3 contains 15 residues. The V end was cut by 1 base, the J end by 5 bases, with 15 bases between. CDR1 is GTSNPN and CDR2 is SVGIG in the germline V gene (reference sequence). Here the CDR3 reads CAWSGAGTFQNIQYF. Written as DNA, the CDR3 is TGTGCCTGGAGTGGGGCGGGGACGTTTCAAAACATTCAGTACTTC.

This clonotype was recorded many times. The chain carries TRBV11-3 and TRBJ1-1; D is unclear. V was clipped by 5 bases and J by 4 bases, with 14 bases between them. CDR3 length equals 14 residues. The V gene's germline CDR1 is SGHNT and CDR2 YENEEA. CDR3 DNA: TGTGCCAGCAGCACTCAGGATTCGGGCACTGAAGCTTTCTTT. This translates into CASSTQDSGTEAFF.

This clonotype was seen at least ten times. V gene TRBV18 combines with J gene TRBJ2-1, with D perhaps TRBD2 (5 bases). The CDR3 loop spans 14 amino acids. Per the germline V gene, CDR1 is KGHSH and CDR2 is LQKENI. Trimming removed 3 bases at V and 4 bases at J, with 10 bases between. CDR3 sequence (DNA): TGTGCCAGCTCACCGGCGGGCCCTTACAATGAGCAGTTCTTC. Encoded protein: CASSPAGPYNEQFF. Full variable domain (missing parts from reference TRBV18 and TRBJ2-1): NAGVMQNPRHLVRRRGQEARLRCSPMKGHSHVYWYRQLPEEGLKFMVYLQKENIIDESGMPKERFSAEFPKEGPSILRIQQVVRGDSAAYFCASSPAGPYNEQFFGPGTRLTVL.

Concerning this clonotype: An end of the junction does not agree with germline; a read error may underlie this. The chain uses TRBV12-3 or TRBV12-4 and TRBJ2-2, with D unclear. This CDR3 has 15 residues. DNA of the CDR3: TGTGCCAGCAGACCAGGCAGCGCGAACATCGGGGAGCTGTTTTTT. Translation gives CASRPGSANIGELFF.

This clonotype was seen at least ten times. The genes are TRBV11-2 and TRBJ2-1; tentative D call: TRBD2 (5 bases). V was pared by 5 bases and J by 8 bases, with 10 bases between. Germline values: CDR1 SGHAT, CDR2 FQNNGV. This CDR3 contains 12 residues. The CDR3 protein is CASSSLRDEQFF. The CDR3, as DNA: TGTGCCAGCAGCAGCCTGAGGGATGAGCAGTTCTTC. Combining the CDR3 with reference TRBV11-2 and TRBJ2-1 gives the whole variable domain EAGVAQSPRYKIIEKRQSVAFWCNPISGHATLYWYQQILGQGPKLLIQFQNNGVVDDSQLPKDRFSAERLKGVDSTLKIQPAKLEDSAVYLCASSSLRDEQFFGPGTRLTVL.

The chain has TRBV20-1 and TRBJ2-7, with 7 bases that match TRBD1. V was pared by 3 bases and J by 2 bases, with 7 bases of the junction left unmatched. The CDR3 is made up of 14 amino acids. Per the germline V gene, CDR1 is DFQATT and CDR2 is SNEGSKA (reference sequence). The CDR3 is CSARYRDRTYEQYF. The CDR3 coding sequence is TGCAGTGCTAGGTACCGGGACAGAACCTACGAGCAGTACTTC.

The sample holds many counts of this clonotype. The rearrangement joins TRBV18 to TRBJ1-1, with D perhaps TRBD1 (5 bases). CDR1 and CDR2 (germline): KGHSH, LQKENI. The CDR3 has 13 amino acids. Trimming removed 6 bases at V and 3 bases at J, with 11 bases between. The CDR3 nucleotides read TGTGCCAGCTCCCCTATACAGGACACTGAAGCTTTCTTT. It encodes CASSPIQDTEAFF.

This clonotype was detected ten times or more. The V gene is TRBV14, the J gene TRBJ2-5; D is ambiguous. Germline-derived CDR1 and CDR2 are SGHDN and FVKESK. CDR3 size: 13 residues. V was pared by 3 bases and J by 5 bases, with 10 bases between. The CDR3 here is CASSQLNEETQYF. Here the CDR3 DNA reads TGTGCCAGCAGCCAGCTCAACGAGGAGACCCAGTACTTC.

In its sample, this clonotype was seen many times. The CDR3 reads CASSSWTAESDEQFF. CDR3 coding DNA: TGTGCCAGCAGCTCCTGGACCGCCGAGAGCGATGAGCAGTTCTTC. This chain uses TRBV11-2 with TRBJ2-1, with D hard to call. V was cut by 4 bases and J by 8 bases, with 18 bases left in between. Germline-derived CDR1 and CDR2 are SGHAT and FQNNGV. This CDR3 is built from 15 residues.

This clonotype showed up just a few times. V gene TRBV7-2 combines with J gene TRBJ2-6; 10 positions agree with TRBD2. The CDR3 contains 18 residues. Trimming cost V 5 bases and J 0 bases; bases outside gene matches: 7. CDR1 is SGHTA and CDR2 is FQGNSA in the germline V gene. The CDR3 region is CASSLPGLASSGANVLTF. The DNA of the CDR3 is TGTGCCAGCAGCCTTCCGGGACTAGCGTCCTCTGGGGCCAACGTCCTGACTTTC.

The genes are TRBV2 and TRBJ2-1; possibly TRBD1 for D (6 bases). The CDR3 extends over 15 amino acids. The germline V gene encodes CDR1 SNHLY and CDR2 FYNNEI. V was cut by 2 bases and J by 8 bases, with 16 bases left in between. The CDR3: CASSERQGSVDEQFF. The CDR3 DNA is TGTGCCAGCAGTGAAAGGCAGGGGTCCGTTGATGAGCAGTTCTTC.

Ten or more counts support this clonotype. The V gene is TRBV20-1, the J gene TRBJ2-3; 11 bases are a match to TRBD2. CDR1 and CDR2 (germline): DFQATT, SNEGSKA (reference sequence). After removal of 5 bases from V and 3 bases from J, the junction contained 4 bases not matched to a gene. The CDR3 is made up of 14 amino acids. The CDR3 protein is CSAFRLAGTDTQYF. The CDR3 bases are TGCAGTGCTTTCAGACTAGCGGGGACAGATACGCAGTATTTT.

The chain couples TRBV20-1 to TRBJ2-1, with 7 bases lining up with TRBD2. CDR1 is DFQATT, CDR2 SNEGSKA, per germline (reference sequence). The CDR3 consists of 12 residues. V shed 3 bases, J shed 5 bases, and the junction held 1 base outside the gene matches. Here the CDR3 DNA reads TGCAGTGCTAGGGGGGGGGACAATGAGCAGTTCTTC. This codes for CSARGGDNEQFF.

The chain joins TRBV6-2 or TRBV6-3 to TRBJ2-3; D may be TRBD2 (5 bases). This CDR3 contains 16 residues. Trimming removed 1 base from V and 6 bases from J, with 17 bases in between. Germline values: CDR1 MNHEY, CDR2 SVGEGT. The CDR3, as DNA: TGTGCCAGCAGTTACTATGCGTCGGCCGAGGGCGATACGCAGTATTTT. It yields the protein CASSYYASAEGDTQYF.

This clonotype showed up many times. The V gene is TRBV28, the J gene TRBJ2-1; 7 nucleotides match TRBD1. The CDR3 totals 14 residues. Germline-derived CDR1 and CDR2 are MDHEN and SYDVKM. V trimming: 3 bases; J trimming: 8 bases; junction bases outside the gene matches: 7. The CDR3 region is CASSLSEGGYEQFF. In DNA, the CDR3 is TGTGCCAGCAGTTTGAGTGAAGGGGGCTATGAGCAGTTCTTC.

The chain is built from TRBV7-2 and TRBJ2-3; possible D gene TRBD1, 6 bases. This CDR3 region has 13 residues. Germline assignment: CDR1 SGHTA and CDR2 FQGNSA. Trimming took 5 bases from V and 14 from J, leaving 20 bases between them. The CDR3 DNA reads TGTGCCAGCAGCATGTACAGGGCGAGGGTCCCGTATTTT. Amino acid sequence: CASSMYRARVPYF.

About this clonotype: A much larger clone differs from this one at a single base, so this may be a read error. The gene calls are TRBV28 and TRBJ2-1; weak D call: TRBD2 (6 bases). V gave up 7 bases and J gave up 6 bases, with 19 bases separating them. Germline V CDR1 and CDR2: MDHEN, SYDVKM. The CDR3 is 15 residues long. The CDR3 bases are TGTGCCAGCACCTCCTCTAGCGTGAGAGGCAATGAGCAGTTCTTC. The encoded protein is CASTSSSVRGNEQFF.

The CDR3 here is CAWSHNSGANVLTF. Here the CDR3 DNA reads TGTGCCTGGAGTCATAACTCTGGGGCCAACGTCCTGACTTTC. This chain connects TRBV30 to TRBJ2-6, with D hard to call. CDR3 length equals 14 residues. Germline-derived CDR1 and CDR2 are GTSNPN and SVGIG (reference sequence). Trimming took 2 bases from V and 0 from J, leaving 5 bases between them. The variable domain in full, with the rest retrieved from reference TRBV30 and TRBJ2-6, is SQTIHQWPATLVQPVGSPLSLECTVEGTSNPNLYWYRQAAGRGLQLLFYSVGIGQISSEVPQNLSASRPQDRQFILSSKKLLLSDSGFYLCAWSHNSGANVLTFGAGSRLTVL.

This clonotype was counted ten times or more. The V gene is TRBV2, the J gene TRBJ2-2; 8 nucleotides line up with TRBD2. Germline V gene data show CDR1 as SNHLY and CDR2 as FYNNEI. The CDR3 runs 14 residues. V gave up 6 bases and J gave up 7 bases; unmatched junction bases: 7. CDR3 sequence: CASRTSAVGGELFF. CDR3 bases: TGTGCCAGCAGGACTAGCGCCGTGGGCGGGGAGCTGTTTTTT.

The sample holds one count of this clonotype. V is TRBV7-8 and J is TRBJ2-7; TRBD2 matches 13 bases. The ends lost 5 bases at V and 6 bases at J; junction bases unmatched: 7. This CDR3 spans 15 amino acids. Germline values: CDR1 SGHVS, CDR2 FQNEAQ. The CDR3: CASSPTSGRRSEQYF. The CDR3 nucleotides are TGTGCCAGCAGCCCGACTAGCGGGAGGAGGTCCGAGCAGTACTTC. Combining the CDR3 with reference TRBV7-8 and TRBJ2-7 gives the whole variable domain GAGVSQSPRYKVAKRGQDVALRCDPISGHVSLFWYQQALGQGPEFLTYFQNEAQLDKSGLPSDRFFAERPEGSVSTLKIQRTQQEDSAVYLCASSPTSGRRSEQYFGPGTRLTVT.

This clonotype came up many times. This chain's CDR3 is CASSLDLWGESATEAFF. CDR3 sequence (DNA): TGTGCCAGCAGCTTAGATTTGTGGGGGGAGAGTGCCACTGAAGCTTTCTTT. This chain connects TRBV11-2 to TRBJ1-1; a possible D gene is TRBD1 (5 bases). The germline V gene encodes CDR1 SGHAT and CDR2 FQNNGV. The V gene lost 0 bases and the J gene lost 4 bases, with 18 bases spanning the gap. The CDR3 sequence is 17 residues long.